This TCR beta chain stems from a study of blood T cell repertoires in COVID-19. Libraries were prepared by immunoSEQ multiplex PCR; TCRdb keeps only in-frame clonotypes and omits some of them. The sample has approximately 130,000 clones, 86% seen once. The CDR3 consists of 15 residues. V was clipped by 6 bases and J by 0 bases, with 11 bases between them. Germline V gene data show CDR1 as WNHNN and CDR2 as SYGVQD (reference sequence). This TCR derives from a woman in her fifties or sixties who had recovered from COVID-19. What was sequenced was PBMCs or T cells enriched from blood (not recorded which). The chain links TRBV10-1 to TRBJ2-2; D perhaps matches TRBD2 (5 bases). CDR3 nucleotide sequence: TGCGCCAGCAGCCGGGAAGGTACGAACACCGGGGAGCTGTTTTTT. Translated: CASSREGTNTGELFF.